Reported below is one TCR beta chain. The antigen it binds to is not known. No per-base quality is available; no much larger clone lies one base away. TCRbeta CDR3 regions were amplified from genomic DNA by means of the immunoSEQ Assay, a bias-controlled multiplex PCR. Regarding the original processing steps: Nucleated cell counts per sample were estimated from amplification of reference gene primers within the assay. To quantify the absolute abundance of each unique TCRbeta CDR3 rearrangement, sequence reads were collapsed and filtered. For each sample, productive Simpson clonality was calculated as the square root of Simpson's diversity index across productive rearrangements. TCRdb re-hosts the immuneACCESS table, in-frame sequences only. Its copies lack some clones; in the studies checked, an unresolved V gene accounts for under half of them, and the cause for the rest is not known. D and trimming were read from the DNA, whereas the V and J calls and clone size are those reported in that table. This sample lists under 200,000 clones; about 80% were detected once. 5% to 8.5% of the sample goes to the ten largest clones.

The data originate from a study of blood T cell repertoires in COVID-19 (dated by TCRdb to the early 2020s). Context from the whole study: Samples from collaborators originated in the United States, Italy and Spain and spanned both the acute and convalescent phases of COVID-19. The material from the prospective study consisted of cDNA or gDNA derived from T cells, B-cell-depleted T cells, or PBMCs. Deeply sampled blood TCRbeta repertoires from subjects exposed to, actively infected with, or recovered from COVID-19 were included in the dataset. The repertoires were released in a freely available public database intended as a resource for research on the immune response to SARS-CoV-2. The samples were drawn from two sources: the first 160 participants of the ongoing ImmuneRACE study, and some 1,300 subjects contributed by 6 global collaborators. The sample metadata nearly always contained a de-identified subject ID, COVID-19 status, age in years and sex. Where HLA class I and class II types were available, the types were taken from metadata supplied by the sample provider, not from assay-based typing.

The CDR3 holds 17 amino acids from the cysteine to the phenylalanine. Only the CDR3 portion is preserved as DNA: 51 bases, with reading frame beginning at the first base. Sequences MGHDK (CDR1) and SYGVNS (CDR2) are obtained from the germline V gene. V is reduced by 9 bases and J by 8 bases, leaving a spacing of 31 bases between them. General study outcomes and caveats: The quantity of clinical and demographic metadata differed by source and by participant and was supplied without curation.

Collaborating institutions collected whole blood in K2EDTA tubes following their own protocols. For TCRbeta analysis, collaborators shipped samples in one of three forms: frozen whole blood, isolated PBMCs, or DNA extracted from either of those sample types. The sequence links TRBV25-1 to TRBJ1-2, with an unclear D gene assignment. Sequenced sample: peripheral blood. This clonotype was sampled from a man aged 70 or older with active or convalescent COVID-19. The sequenced DNA is TGTGCCAGATTCTCGGGATGGGAGGGTGATGGCCTATGGGGCTACACCTTC. This yields the protein CARFSGWEGDGLWGYTF.